What follows are 28 T cell receptor beta chains derived from one specimen sequenced in a study of cytomegalovirus exposure and HLA in healthy donors. The data were produced by immunoSEQ multiplex PCR, yet TCRdb's version contains in-frame clones alone and is incomplete. Among about 130,000 clones listed, about 91% were seen once. The sample was PBMCs. The receptors derive from a woman younger than 35 in good health and CMV-seronegative.

This chain uses TRBV18 with TRBJ2-2; 7 bases are a match to TRBD1. V shed 3 bases, J shed 3 bases, and the junction held 10 bases outside the gene matches. The CDR3 is 17 amino acids. Germline V gene lookup returns CDR1 KGHSH and CDR2 LQKENI. The CDR3 bases are TGTGCCAGCTCACCCAGGGGGAAGCCCGAACACACCGGGGAGCTGTTTTTT. As protein: CASSPRGKPEHTGELFF.

This chain uses TRBV7-9 with TRBJ2-1; 7 nucleotides align to TRBD2. Per the germline V gene, CDR1 is SEHNR and CDR2 is FQNEAQ (reference sequence). Trimming cost V 5 bases and J 9 bases; bases outside gene matches: 7. The CDR3 totals 13 residues. CDR3 sequence (DNA): TGTGCCAGCAGCCCACCCCGGGAGGTTGAGCAGTTCTTC. Amino acid sequence: CASSPPREVEQFF.

This sequence joins TRBV11-2 and TRBJ1-5; D unresolved. V lost 1 base and J lost 4, with 5 bases in between. CDR1 is SGHAT, CDR2 FQNNGV, per germline. The length of the CDR3 is 13 residues. The CDR3 nucleotides are TGTGCCAGCAGCTTAGGACAAAATCAGCCCCAGCATTTT. It translates to CASSLGQNQPQHF. Combining the CDR3 with reference TRBV11-2 and TRBJ1-5 gives the whole variable domain EAGVAQSPRYKIIEKRQSVAFWCNPISGHATLYWYQQILGQGPKLLIQFQNNGVVDDSQLPKDRFSAERLKGVDSTLKIQPAKLEDSAVYLCASSLGQNQPQHFGDGTRLSIL.

The gene calls are TRBV30 and TRBJ1-1, with TRBD1 as a possible D gene (5 bases). Germline V gives CDR1 GTSNPN, CDR2 SVGIG (reference sequence). Trimming cost V 4 bases and J 2 bases, with 17 bases left between them. The CDR3 runs to 15 residues. CDR3 in DNA: TGTGCCTGGAAGCGGGGGATTAGTCTTAACACTGAAGCTTTCTTT. This sequence encodes CAWKRGISLNTEAFF.

The chain employs TRBV14 and TRBJ2-3; maybe TRBD2 (6 bases). This CDR3 comprises 15 residues. Germline loops: CDR1 SGHDN, CDR2 FVKESK. V lost 4 bases and J lost 0, with 11 bases in between. The DNA for the CDR3 is TGTGCCAGCAGCCGTCGGGACTTTAGCACAGATACGCAGTATTTT. This codes for CASSRRDFSTDTQYF.

The V and J genes are TRBV5-4 and TRBJ2-5; TRBD2 matches 7 bases. This CDR3 is 16 amino acids long. Trimming took 0 bases from V and 2 from J; bases not matched to a gene: 7. The germline gives CDR1 SGHNT, CDR2 YYREEE (reference sequence). The CDR3 DNA follows: TGTGCCAGCAGCTTGGACCTGGCGCGGGGGCAAGAGACCCAGTACTTC. Translating it yields CASSLDLARGQETQYF. The variable domain in full, completed from reference TRBV5-4 and TRBJ2-5, reads ETGVTQSPTHLIKTRGQQVTLRCSSQSGHNTVSWYQQALGQGPQFIFQYYREEENGRGNFPPRFSGLQFPNYSSELNVNALELDDSALYLCASSLDLARGQETQYFGPGTRLLVL.

In this sample, this clone turned up once. This sequence joins TRBV5-1 and TRBJ2-2; TRBD1 matches 7 bases. The CDR3 loop spans 14 amino acids. The ends lost 7 bases at V and 7 bases at J; junction bases unmatched: 10. Germline V gene sequence: CDR1 SGHRS, CDR2 YFSETQ. DNA of the CDR3: TGCGCCAGCCACAGGGGCGCTTACCACGGGGAGCTGTTTTTT. It encodes CASHRGAYHGELFF.

The V call is TRBV7-9, the J call TRBJ2-5, with D unresolved. V was shortened by 5 bases and J by 4 bases, with 14 bases between the two germline ends. Germline assignment: CDR1 SEHNR and CDR2 FQNEAQ (reference sequence). The CDR3 extends over 14 amino acids. Written as DNA, the CDR3 is TGTGCCAGCAGCAGCGCTGGTAGAGGAGAGACCCAGTACTTC. It is translated as CASSSAGRGETQYF.

The rearrangement joins TRBV28 to TRBJ1-5; 7 bases line up with TRBD1. CDR1 is MDHEN, CDR2 SYDVKM, per germline. After removal of 3 bases from V and 1 base from J, the junction contained 15 bases not matched to a gene. The CDR3 has 19 residues. CDR3 in amino acids: CASSFPVRGRAESNQPQHF. CDR3 in DNA: TGTGCCAGCAGTTTCCCCGTTAGGGGGCGGGCTGAGAGCAATCAGCCCCAGCATTTT.

The V gene is TRBV4-3, the J gene TRBJ2-7; 7 nucleotides agree with TRBD1. The CDR3 is made up of 15 amino acids. Unmatched junction bases numbered 5, after V lost 1 base and J lost 2 bases. CDR1 is LGHNA, CDR2 YSLEER, per germline. The CDR3 bases are TGCGCCAGCAGCCAAGCTTCACAGGGGACCTACGAGCAGTACTTC. It specifies CASSQASQGTYEQYF.

This rearrangement joins TRBV5-1 to TRBJ1-4; D may be TRBD1 (5 bases). This CDR3 is 16 amino acids long. Trimming pared 4 bases from V and 0 bases from J, leaving 13 bases between. Per germline, CDR1 SGHRS and CDR2 YFSETQ. The CDR3 bases are TGCGCCAGCAGCCTTTGGGGGGAGGCAACTAATGAAAAACTGTTTTTT. Translated: CASSLWGEATNEKLFF. The full variable domain, with the rest looked up from reference TRBV5-1 and TRBJ1-4, is KAGVTQTPRYLIKTRGQQVTLSCSPISGHRSVSWYQQTPGQGLQFLFEYFSETQRNKGNFPGRFSGRQFSNSRSEMNVSTLELGDSALYLCASSLWGEATNEKLFFGSGTQLSVL.

The chain has TRBV28 and TRBJ2-2, with D uncertain. V lost 3 bases and J 7 bases, leaving 6 bases between the germline ends. CDR1 and CDR2 from the germline V gene are MDHEN and SYDVKM. The CDR3 length is 12 residues. CDR3 DNA: TGTGCCAGCAGTTTTAGTGGCGGGGAGCTGTTTTTT. As protein: CASSFSGGELFF.

The V gene is TRBV12-5, the J gene TRBJ2-1; D remains ambiguous. With 2 bases removed from V and 5 bases from J, the gap between germline ends came to 13 bases. The germline V gene encodes CDR1 LGHNT and CDR2 FRNRAP. This CDR3 contains 15 residues. The CDR3 reads CASGLRSGQNNEQFF. DNA for the CDR3: TGTGCTAGTGGTTTGAGGTCGGGTCAAAACAATGAGCAGTTCTTC.

The chain links TRBV18 to TRBJ1-1, with D possibly TRBD1 on 5 matching bases. The CDR3 loop spans 17 amino acids. Germline V gene data show CDR1 as KGHSH and CDR2 as LQKENI. V was trimmed by 0 bases and J by 0 bases, leaving 14 bases between them. The CDR3 nucleotides are TGTGCCAGCTCACCACCTGAACAGGCGAACATGAACACTGAAGCTTTCTTT. Translated, it gives CASSPPEQANMNTEAFF.

J is TRBJ1-1 and V is TRBV5-8; possible D gene TRBD1, 6 bases. The CDR3 sequence is 17 residues long. Trimming shortened V by 4 bases and J by 2 bases, and 21 bases separated the two germline ends. CDR1 SGHTS and CDR2 YDEGEE come from the germline V gene. In DNA, the CDR3 is TGTGCCAGCAGCCACCGGGGACATTCTCGTTCAAACACTGAAGCTTTCTTT. Translating it yields CASSHRGHSRSNTEAFF. Together with reference TRBV5-8 and TRBJ1-1, the CDR3 gives the full variable domain: EAGVTQSPTHLIKTRGQQATLRCSPISGHTSVYWYQQALGLGLQFLLWYDEGEERNRGNFPPRFSGRQFPNYSSELNVNALELEDSALYLCASSHRGHSRSNTEAFFGQGTRLTVV.

This chain links TRBV30 with TRBJ1-4; D perhaps matches TRBD1 (6 bases). Trimming removed 6 bases from V and 10 bases from J, with 18 bases in between. The CDR3 contains 13 residues. Germline V gives CDR1 GTSNPN, CDR2 SVGIG (reference sequence). The CDR3, as DNA: TGTGCCTGTTTCCGGGACACCGTCGGAAAACTGTTTTTT. Protein product: CACFRDTVGKLFF.

The rearrangement links TRBV5-1 to TRBJ1-1; D unclear. With 4 bases removed from V and 0 bases from J, the gap between germline ends came to 10 bases. CDR1 is SGHRS and CDR2 is YFSETQ in the germline V gene. There are 14 residues in the CDR3. CDR3 loop: CASSDGYMNTEAFF. The CDR3 nucleotides read TGCGCCAGCAGCGACGGGTATATGAACACTGAAGCTTTCTTT.

Written as DNA, the CDR3 is TGTGCCAGCTCACCCCCGGGAACAATAAATGAAAAACTGTTTTTT. Translation: CASSPPGTINEKLFF. The chain has TRBV18 and TRBJ1-4; D call uncertain. Trimming took off 3 bases at V and 5 bases at J, with 13 bases between the two ends. In germline, CDR1 is KGHSH, CDR2 LQKENI. The CDR3 has 15 residues.

This chain joins TRBV7-8 and TRBJ2-7, with unresolved D. Trimming removed 5 bases from V and 3 bases from J, with 8 bases in between. The V gene's germline CDR1 is SGHVS and CDR2 FQNEAQ. CDR3 length equals 12 residues. The chain's CDR3 is CASSRLGYEQYF. The CDR3 nucleotides are TGTGCCAGCAGCCGACTGGGCTACGAGCAGTACTTC.

This chain joins TRBV5-1 and TRBJ2-1; 11 bases fit TRBD2. The V segment lost 0 bases and the J segment 12 bases; nucleotides outside the gene matches: 11. The CDR3 spans 16 residues. Germline-derived CDR1 and CDR2 are SGHRS and YFSETQ. CDR3 coding DNA: TGCGCCAGCAGCTTGGCCGTAGCGGGAGGGCCCGGGGGGCAGTTCTTC. Encoded protein: CASSLAVAGGPGGQFF. Using reference TRBV5-1 and TRBJ2-1 for the parts outside the CDR3, the full variable domain is KAGVTQTPRYLIKTRGQQVTLSCSPISGHRSVSWYQQTPGQGLQFLFEYFSETQRNKGNFPGRFSGRQFSNSRSEMNVSTLELGDSALYLCASSLAVAGGPGGQFFGPGTRLTVL.

This rearrangement joins TRBV7-2 to TRBJ2-1, with 7 bases lining up with TRBD1. Per the germline V gene, CDR1 is SGHTA and CDR2 is FQGNSA. V gave up 5 bases and J gave up 4 bases; unmatched junction bases: 8. The CDR3 totals 15 residues. The CDR3 region is CASSLAGTAYNEQFF. The CDR3 DNA is TGTGCCAGCAGCCTGGCCGGGACAGCTTACAATGAGCAGTTCTTC.

This chain joins TRBV27 and TRBJ1-5; a weak D match, TRBD1 (5 bases). This CDR3 contains 14 residues. Deletions cut 0 bases from V and 3 bases from J, with 6 bases between. CDR1 and CDR2 from the germline V gene are MNHEY and SMNVEV (reference sequence). The CDR3 is CASSLSGDNQPQHF. The CDR3 nucleotides are TGTGCCAGCAGTTTATCAGGGGACAATCAGCCCCAGCATTTT.

The V call is TRBV7-9, the J call TRBJ2-3; TRBD2 matches at 9 bases. V trimming: 1 base; J trimming: 5 bases; junction bases outside the gene matches: 7. The germline V gene has CDR1 SEHNR and CDR2 FQNEAQ (reference sequence). There are 16 residues in the CDR3. CDR3 bases: TGTGCCAGCAGCTTAGATGCGGGAGGGCCTGGAGATACGCAGTATTTT. Translated: CASSLDAGGPGDTQYF.

The chain couples TRBV29-1 to TRBJ1-1; no definite D call. Germline V gives CDR1 SQVTM, CDR2 ANQGSEA. The ends were cut back, 5 bases at V and 5 bases at J, with 9 bases in the middle. The CDR3 loop spans 11 amino acids. The CDR3 spells CSVCPGTEAFF. CDR3 sequence (DNA): TGCAGCGTTTGCCCGGGAACTGAAGCTTTCTTT.

This sequence joins TRBV29-1 and TRBJ2-4, with D tentatively TRBD2 (6 bases). There are 12 residues in the CDR3. The germline V gene has CDR1 SQVTM and CDR2 ANQGSEA. V was shortened by 5 bases and J by 8 bases, with 13 bases between the two germline ends. The CDR3 DNA reads as TGCAGCGTTATCGCGGGAACGGACATTCAGTACTTC. The encoded protein is CSVIAGTDIQYF.

This clone was seen only once. The chain is built from TRBV19 and TRBJ2-1, with 7 bases identical to TRBD2. The V and J ends lost 6 bases and 6 bases, in that order; junction bases with no gene match: 17. Per germline, CDR1 LNHDA and CDR2 SQIVND (reference sequence). There are 17 residues in the CDR3. The CDR3 nucleotides read TGTGCCAGTAGCCCGTCCTTGGGTACTAGCGCTCTCAATGAGCAGTTCTTC. Translating gives CASSPSLGTSALNEQFF.

This sequence joins TRBV2 and TRBJ1-2; no definite D call. Germline values: CDR1 SNHLY, CDR2 FYNNEI. CDR3 length: 13 residues. V lost 7 bases, J lost 7 bases, and 16 bases lay in between. CDR3 sequence reads: CASTLADNTGYTF. The CDR3 coding sequence is TGTGCCAGCACTTTGGCCGATAACACTGGCTACACCTTC.

The chain is built from TRBV7-8 and TRBJ1-5, with TRBD1 as a possible D gene (5 bases). Trimming cost V 1 base and J 0 bases, with 22 bases left between them. The CDR3 consists of 20 residues. Germline CDR1 SGHVS, CDR2 FQNEAQ. The CDR3 is CASSLDIKKDRRISNQPQHF. DNA for the CDR3: TGTGCCAGCAGCTTAGATATAAAAAAAGACAGAAGAATTAGCAATCAGCCCCAGCATTTT.